This TCR beta chain was sequenced for a study of cytomegalovirus exposure and HLA in healthy donors. The CDR3 has 14 amino acids. The germline V and J ends were trimmed by 4 bases and 4 bases, with 9 bases remaining between them. Germline-derived CDR1 and CDR2 are SGHTS and YDEGEE. This clone was seen more than once but under ten times. With 60 Vbeta and 13 Jbeta primers, the PCR was carried out. Method: immunoSEQ multiplex PCR; TCRdb's copy keeps in-frame clones and lacks some. The repertoire consists of around 150,000 clones, with over 60% occurring once and the leading ten covering roughly 0.7%. What was sequenced was PBMCs. The clonotype comes from a male donor in good health and CMV-seronegative. J is TRBJ1-6 and V is TRBV5-8; a weak D match, TRBD1 (6 bases). In DNA form, the CDR3 reads TGTGCCAGCAGCCCCGGACAGTATAATTCACCCCTCCACTTT. Protein product: CASSPGQYNSPLHF.